This T cell receptor (beta chain) stems from a study of early T cells in non-severe SARS-CoV-2 infection. TCRdb recomputed calls from the 5' RACE reads with MiXCR, one row per CDR3 protein. The sample includes more than 80,000 distinct CDR3 sequences, approximately 15% of them seen just once. From germline, CDR1 is MDHEN and CDR2 SYDVKM. Trimming took off 6 bases at V and 5 bases at J, with 9 bases between the two ends. There are 12 residues in the CDR3. This clonotype was picked up many times. The sequenced sample consisted of whole blood. The clonotype originates from an adult who was a healthcare worker with PCR-confirmed SARS-CoV-2 infection or an uninfected control (not recorded which). The V and J genes are TRBV28 and TRBJ2-3; D is ambiguous. CDR3 coding DNA: TGTGCCAGCAGCGCGCAGATAGATACGCAGTATTTT. This encodes CASSAQIDTQYF.